The sequence of this T cell receptor beta chain was determined in a study of blood T cell repertoires in COVID-19. Participants were aged about 18 to 90 years, lived in roughly 25 US areas, and enrolled virtually. What the recovered Cohort 3 donors had was two negative PCRs, clearance, or symptom resolution. In the original analysis: Reference gene primer amplification in the assay estimated nucleated cell counts. Sequenced by immunoSEQ multiplex PCR; TCRdb stores in-frame clones only, minus some. V and J calls and clone size are given by that table; D and trimming were obtained from the DNA. Here the sample spans roughly 200,000 clones, more than 70% being singletons. The sequenced material came from PBMCs or T cells enriched from blood (not recorded which). The receptor's source is a man aged 35 to 55 who had recovered from COVID-19.

CDR3 sequence reads: CSVESRGISGNTIYF. The CDR3 nucleotides read TGCAGCGTTGAGAGCAGGGGAATCTCTGGAAACACCATATATTTT. V is TRBV29-1 and J is TRBJ1-3, with D perhaps TRBD1 (6 bases). The germline V and J ends were trimmed by 3 bases and 0 bases, with 12 bases remaining between them. This CDR3 is 15 amino acids long. CDR1 is SQVTM, CDR2 ANQGSEA, per germline.